The clone carrying this T cell receptor beta chain showed up many times. These data are taken from a study of response to subunit inactivated influenza vaccine. MiXCR, applied by TCRdb to the RT-PCR reads, yields one record per CDR3 protein. The data show about 580,000 distinct CDR3 sequences, less than 15% seen once. The CDR3 covers 12 residues. CDR1 SQVTM and CDR2 ANQGSEA come from the germline V gene. V gave up 3 bases and J gave up 5 bases; unmatched junction bases: 2. The sequence was obtained from a man aged 50 or older who received an inactivated influenza vaccine. This specimen consisted of PBMCs from blood, obtained 12 days after vaccination. V usage is TRBV29-1 and J usage is TRBJ2-3; 7 positions agree with TRBD1. The CDR3 loop reads CSVDGTVDTQYF. DNA for the CDR3: TGCAGCGTTGACGGGACAGTAGATACGCAGTATTTT.